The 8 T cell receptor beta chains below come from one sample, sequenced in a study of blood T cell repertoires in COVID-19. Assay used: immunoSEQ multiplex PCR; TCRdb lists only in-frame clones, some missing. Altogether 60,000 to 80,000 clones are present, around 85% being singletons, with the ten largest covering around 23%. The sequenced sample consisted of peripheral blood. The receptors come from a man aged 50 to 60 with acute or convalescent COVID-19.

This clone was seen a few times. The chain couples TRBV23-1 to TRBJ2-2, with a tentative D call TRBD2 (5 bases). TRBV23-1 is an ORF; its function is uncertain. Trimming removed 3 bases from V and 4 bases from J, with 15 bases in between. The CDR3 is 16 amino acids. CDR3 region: CASSHPLVSPTGELFF. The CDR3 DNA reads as TGCGCCAGCAGTCACCCACTAGTTTCTCCCACCGGGGAGCTGTTTTTT.

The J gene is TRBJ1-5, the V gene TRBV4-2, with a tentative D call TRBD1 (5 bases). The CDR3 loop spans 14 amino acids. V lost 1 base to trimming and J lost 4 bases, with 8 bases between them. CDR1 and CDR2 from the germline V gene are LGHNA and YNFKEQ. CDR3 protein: CASSQGAGNQPQHF. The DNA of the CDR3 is TGTGCCAGCAGCCAAGGAGCAGGGAATCAGCCCCAGCATTTT.

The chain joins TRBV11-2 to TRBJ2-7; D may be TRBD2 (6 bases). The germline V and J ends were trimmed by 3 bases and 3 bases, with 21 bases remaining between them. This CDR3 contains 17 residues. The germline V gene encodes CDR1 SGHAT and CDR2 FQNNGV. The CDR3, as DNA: TGTGCCAGCAGCTTGGGGGGAACCAGTTTGGGGTTCTACGAGCAGTACGTC. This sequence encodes CASSLGGTSLGFYEQYV.

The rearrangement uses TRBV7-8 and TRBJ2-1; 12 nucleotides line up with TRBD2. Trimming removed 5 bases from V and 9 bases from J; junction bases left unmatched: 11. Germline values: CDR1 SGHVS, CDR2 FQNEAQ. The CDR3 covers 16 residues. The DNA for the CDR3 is TGTGCCAGCAGCCCGACTAGCGGGGGCCCTTCCGGTGAGCAGTTCTTC. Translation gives CASSPTSGGPSGEQFF.

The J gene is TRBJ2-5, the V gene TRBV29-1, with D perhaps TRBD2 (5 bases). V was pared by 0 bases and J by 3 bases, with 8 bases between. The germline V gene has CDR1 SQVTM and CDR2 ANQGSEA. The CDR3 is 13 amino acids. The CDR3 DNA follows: TGCAGCGTTGAAGAGGTCGGGGAAGAGACCCAGTACTTC. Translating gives CSVEEVGEETQYF.

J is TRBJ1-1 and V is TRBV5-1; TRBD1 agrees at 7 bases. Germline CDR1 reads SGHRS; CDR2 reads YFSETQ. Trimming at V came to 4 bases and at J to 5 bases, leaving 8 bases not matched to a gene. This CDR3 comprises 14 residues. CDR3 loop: CASSPGTVGTEAFF. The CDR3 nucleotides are TGCGCCAGCAGCCCTGGGACAGTCGGGACTGAAGCTTTCTTT.

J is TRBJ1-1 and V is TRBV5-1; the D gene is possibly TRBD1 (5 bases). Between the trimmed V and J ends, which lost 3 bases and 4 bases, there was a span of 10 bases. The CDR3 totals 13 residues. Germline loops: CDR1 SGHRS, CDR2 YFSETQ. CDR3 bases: TGCGCCAGCAGCTGGGAAAGGGGCACTGAAGCTTTCTTT. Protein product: CASSWERGTEAFF.

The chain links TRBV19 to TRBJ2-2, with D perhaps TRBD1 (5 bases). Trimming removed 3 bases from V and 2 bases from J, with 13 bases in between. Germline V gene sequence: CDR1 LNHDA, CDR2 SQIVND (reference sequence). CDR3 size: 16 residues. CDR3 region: CASSIAGNSNTGELFF. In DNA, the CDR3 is TGTGCCAGTAGTATCGCAGGGAATTCCAACACCGGGGAGCTGTTTTTT. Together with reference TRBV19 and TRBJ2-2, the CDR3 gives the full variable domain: DGGITQSPKYLFRKEGQNVTLSCEQNLNHDAMYWYRQDPGQGLRLIYYSQIVNDFQKGDIAEGYSVSREKKESFPLTVTSAQKNPTAFYLCASSIAGNSNTGELFFGEGSRLTVL.